The clone carrying this TCR beta chain showed up just once. The antigen is not known. Clones were read by immunoSEQ multiplex PCR, and TCRdb kept only the in-frame ones, dropping some. The data show 120,000 or so clones, 70% to 90% seen once. The data stem from a study of T cell responses to AZD1222 COVID-19 vaccine. Broader study findings: Repertoire sampling happened only post peak T cell response. Elevations in Spike-specific TCR breadth and depth followed administration of two AZD1222 doses. Regions 160-218 and 743-854 held dominance among vaccine-associated CD4 TCRs, which spanned spike. It was only a handful of AZD1222 recipients who were seropositive at baseline.

The CDR3 has 14 amino acids. Germline V gene data show CDR1 as MNHEY and CDR2 as SVGEGT. Between the trimmed V and J ends, which lost 2 bases and 3 bases, there was a span of 8 bases. The material was peripheral blood, obtained on day 0 of AZD1222 vaccination. V gene TRBV6-2 or TRBV6-3 combines with J gene TRBJ1-3, with D unresolved. This receptor was taken from an adult in good health. This chain's CDR3 is CASSYGRLGNTIYF. The CDR3 DNA reads TGTGCCAGCAGTTACGGACGGCTTGGAAACACCATATATTTT.